Below are 23 T cell receptor beta chains sequenced from a single sample in a study of neurological immune-mediated disorders (dated by TCRdb to about 2019). The library was obtained by 5' RACE. These reads were obtained on an Illumina HiSeq 2500. The public reads were reanalyzed by TCRdb: fastp trimming at Q25, MiXCR alignment, in-frame beta chains only. Each entry merges the rows of one CDR3 protein and shows their most common DNA and genes. This sample has about 70,000 distinct CDR3 sequences in its table, and over 4% of those were observed once. Around 6% of the sample is in the top ten clones. Source material: PBMCs. The receptors here all came from a human donor with multiple sclerosis. The donor label of this sample is uncertain.

Many counts were recorded for this clonotype. The chain recombines TRBV20-1 with TRBJ1-1, with D unclear. This CDR3 is built from 16 residues. CDR1 is DFQATT and CDR2 is SNEGSKA in the germline V gene (reference sequence). Trimming stripped 0 bases from V and 1 base from J, with 15 bases between. The CDR3 reads CSARDPAQASNTEAFF. The CDR3 DNA sequence: TGCAGTGCTAGAGATCCGGCTCAGGCCTCGAACACTGAAGCTTTCTTT.

The sample holds many counts of this clonotype. J is TRBJ2-7 and V is TRBV20-1; TRBD1 or TRBD2 may be the D gene (5 bases each). Trimming removed 3 bases from V and 10 bases from J, with 22 bases in between. Germline V gene lookup returns CDR1 DFQATT and CDR2 SNEGSKA (reference sequence). The CDR3 runs to 14 residues. The DNA for the CDR3 is TGCAGTGCTAGGGGGGACCCGCGGTCTGCCACTCAGTACTTC. This gives the protein CSARGDPRSATQYF.

This clonotype was picked up many times. The J gene is TRBJ2-3, the V gene TRBV27; tentatively, D is TRBD2 (6 bases). The germline V gene encodes CDR1 MNHEY and CDR2 SMNVEV (reference sequence). The CDR3 contains 12 residues. Trimming removed 5 bases from V and 13 bases from J, with 16 bases in between. In DNA, the CDR3 is TGTGCCAGCAGTCCCCCGGGACTTCCTGAGTATTTT. Its protein is CASSPPGLPEYF.

This clonotype was recorded many times. The chain employs TRBV12-3 or TRBV12-4 and TRBJ2-7; 8 nucleotides match TRBD2. The CDR3 length is 15 residues. With 4 bases clipped from V and 7 bases from J, the junction kept 12 bases outside the gene matches. This CDR3 is CASSSLSGATREQYF. CDR3 DNA sequence: TGTGCCAGCAGTTCCCTTAGCGGGGCCACGAGGGAGCAGTACTTC.

This clonotype showed up many times. The rearrangement uses TRBV10-2 and TRBJ2-7, with D perhaps TRBD1 (8 bases). The CDR3 is made up of 13 amino acids. Germline lookup yields CDR1 WSHSY and CDR2 SAAADI. Trimming removed 6 bases at V and 4 bases at J, with 13 bases between. The CDR3 reads CASRDRGGYEQYF. The CDR3 nucleotides are TGCGCCAGCAGAGACAGGGGAGGGTACGAGCAGTACTTC.

This clonotype appeared many times. The chain has TRBV5-6 and TRBJ1-5; D not resolved. CDR1 and CDR2 (germline): SGHDT, YYEEEE. Trimming shortened V by 1 base and J by 4 bases, and 6 bases separated the two germline ends. The CDR3 runs to 13 residues. CDR3 DNA sequence: TGTGCCAGCAGCTTGAGGGCAAATCAGCCCCAGCATTTT. Amino acid sequence: CASSLRANQPQHF.

Ten or more counts support this clonotype. The rearrangement joins TRBV7-8 to TRBJ2-2; 8 nucleotides agree with TRBD1. The CDR3 sequence is 17 residues long. CDR1 SGHVS and CDR2 FQNEAQ come from the germline V gene. J lost 4 bases, V lost 1 base, and 8 bases had no gene match. CDR3 protein: CASSLGYRGKTTGELFF. The CDR3 DNA follows: TGTGCCAGCAGCTTAGGTTACAGGGGGAAGACCACCGGGGAGCTGTTTTTT.

This clonotype was seen at least ten times. This chain connects TRBV20-1 to TRBJ2-7; no clear D. The CDR3 runs 13 residues. Between the trimmed V and J ends, which lost 3 bases and 5 bases, there was a span of 14 bases. Germline assignment: CDR1 DFQATT and CDR2 SNEGSKA (reference sequence). In nucleotides, the CDR3 is TGCAGTGCTAGGAGGCAGCCGGTGGACGAGCAGTACTTC. Its translation is CSARRQPVDEQYF.

At least ten counts were recorded for this clonotype. The V call is TRBV3-1, the J call TRBJ1-2, with TRBD1 as a possible D gene (6 bases). V was clipped by 3 bases and J by 6 bases, with 23 bases between them. Germline CDR1 LGHDT, CDR2 YNNKEL (reference sequence). The CDR3 runs to 17 residues. DNA for the CDR3: TGTGCCAGCAGCCAGAAGTTCCCCAGGGGCGCCGGCCATGGCTACACCTTC. Amino acids: CASSQKFPRGAGHGYTF.

The CDR3 reads CASSKTPSAGATYEQYF. The CDR3 nucleotides read TGTGCCAGCAGCAAGACTCCTTCGGCGGGGGCCACCTACGAGCAGTACTTC. This chain connects TRBV2 to TRBJ2-7; tentatively, D is TRBD2 (7 bases). Germline loops: CDR1 SNHLY, CDR2 FYNNEI. Trimming left V 6 bases short and J 2 bases short, with 23 bases between. The length of the CDR3 is 17 residues.

This clonotype was counted ten times or more. This sequence joins TRBV5-1 and TRBJ2-5, with D unresolved. This CDR3 spans 14 amino acids. Trimming removed 0 bases at V and 4 bases at J, with 10 bases between. The V gene's germline CDR1 is SGHRS and CDR2 YFSETQ. CDR3 DNA sequence: TGCGCCAGCAGCTTGGGGGGATTACGAGAGACCCAGTACTTC. Residues: CASSLGGLRETQYF.

This clonotype was observed a handful of times. This sequence joins TRBV11-2 and TRBJ2-2; 7 nucleotides line up with TRBD1. Germline V CDR1 and CDR2: SGHAT, FQNNGV. There are 16 residues in the CDR3. Trimming removed 3 bases from V and 3 bases from J; junction bases left unmatched: 7. The CDR3 nucleotides read TGTGCCAGCAGCTTGGTCAAGGGACAGCACACCGGGGAGCTGTTTTTT. Translation gives CASSLVKGQHTGELFF.

This chain uses TRBV20-1 with TRBJ1-5, with D possibly TRBD1 on 5 matching bases. Trimming left V 4 bases short and J 7 bases short, with 14 bases between. Germline values: CDR1 DFQATT, CDR2 SNEGSKA (reference sequence). The CDR3 has 13 residues. CDR3 sequence reads: CSATAGDGQPQHF. CDR3 DNA sequence: TGCAGTGCTACTGCGGGGGACGGACAGCCCCAGCATTTT.

This clonotype showed up many times. The junction differs from germline at one of its ends, possibly a read error. This chain joins TRBV5-1 and TRBJ2-1, with D perhaps TRBD2 (5 bases). Per the germline V gene, CDR1 is SGHRS and CDR2 is YFSETQ. The CDR3 totals 13 residues. Here the CDR3 reads CASSLGLANEQFF. For the CDR3, the DNA is TGTGCCAGCAGCTTAGGGCTAGCTAATGAGCAGTTCTTC.

This clonotype has at least ten counts. V usage is TRBV5-6 and J usage is TRBJ2-7, with TRBD2 as a possible D gene (6 bases). The germline gives CDR1 SGHDT, CDR2 YYEEEE. Trimming took off 5 bases at V and 6 bases at J, with 15 bases between the two ends. CDR3 length equals 13 residues. The CDR3 nucleotides are TGTGCCAGCAGTCCGGGACTGCTGTTCGAGCAGTACTTC. Its protein is CASSPGLLFEQYF.

This clonotype was counted at least ten times. The V call is TRBV20-1, the J call TRBJ1-2; unclear D gene. Germline V gene data show CDR1 as DFQATT and CDR2 as SNEGSKA (reference sequence). The CDR3 covers 15 residues. The V and J ends lost 6 bases and 1 base respectively, with 18 bases between them. CDR3 sequence: CSASPRAVLNYGYTF. CDR3 coding DNA: TGCAGTGCCAGTCCAAGGGCAGTTCTTAACTATGGCTACACCTTC.

Many counts were recorded for this clonotype. V and J are TRBV20-1 and TRBJ2-3; D may be TRBD2 (7 bases). The CDR3 runs to 14 residues. V was trimmed by 6 bases and J by 6 bases, leaving 19 bases between them. Germline values: CDR1 DFQATT, CDR2 SNEGSKA (reference sequence). This CDR3 is CSAAGGLALDTQYF. The CDR3, as DNA: TGCAGTGCGGCCGGGGGGCTAGCTTTGGATACGCAGTATTTT.

This clonotype was picked up many times. V usage is TRBV5-5 and J usage is TRBJ2-7; unclear D gene. The CDR3 runs to 12 residues. Germline CDR1 and CDR2: SGHKS and YYEKEE (reference sequence). The V end lost 1 base, the J end lost 2 bases, and 4 bases lay between the germline ends. CDR3 protein: CASSLYTYEQYF. CDR3 bases: TGTGCCAGCAGCTTGTACACCTACGAGCAGTACTTC.

This clonotype was found many times. J is TRBJ1-6 and V is TRBV20-1, with 9 bases matching TRBD1. J gave up 8 bases and V 1 base, and 6 bases lay outside the gene matches. Germline V gene sequence: CDR1 DFQATT, CDR2 SNEGSKA (reference sequence). The CDR3 covers 15 residues. CDR3 sequence reads: CSARVAGQGHSPLHF. CDR3 sequence (DNA): TGCAGTGCTAGAGTGGCGGGACAGGGTCATTCACCCCTCCACTTT.

This clonotype showed up many times. The chain carries TRBV20-1 and TRBJ2-7, with 7 bases that match TRBD1. From germline, CDR1 is DFQATT and CDR2 SNEGSKA (reference sequence). The CDR3 is 13 residues long. Trimming at V came to 7 bases and at J to 1 base, leaving 7 bases not matched to a gene. As DNA, the CDR3 is TGCAGTGTACTGGACAGGACTTCCTACGAGCAGTACTTC. Translated: CSVLDRTSYEQYF.

This clonotype was picked up many times. The V gene is TRBV7-2, the J gene TRBJ1-3; D gene uncertain. V shed 3 bases and J shed 0 bases, with 6 bases lying between them. Germline CDR1 and CDR2: SGHTA and FQGNSA. The CDR3 is 14 residues long. CDR3 nucleotides: TGTGCCAGCAGCTTCCAGAACTCTGGAAACACCATATATTTT. It translates to CASSFQNSGNTIYF.

The chain is built from TRBV12-3 or TRBV12-4 and TRBJ1-5; D gene ambiguous. This CDR3 is built from 15 residues. V was shortened by 5 bases and J by 2 bases, with 13 bases between the two germline ends. The CDR3 protein is CASSPTGLGNQPQHF. The CDR3 DNA reads as TGTGCCAGCAGTCCGACGGGCTTGGGCAATCAGCCCCAGCATTTT.

This clonotype was recorded a few times. The chain carries TRBV20-1 and TRBJ2-2, with 10 bases matching TRBD2. Germline V gene data show CDR1 as DFQATT and CDR2 as SNEGSKA (reference sequence). CDR3 size: 14 residues. The J segment lost 6 bases and the V segment lost 4 bases, leaving 5 bases of the junction unmatched. The CDR3 DNA reads as TGCAGTGCTACGGGGACTAGCGATCCCGGGGAGCTGTTTTTT. It yields the protein CSATGTSDPGELFF.